This T cell receptor beta chain was sequenced for a study of blood T cell repertoires in COVID-19. Whole-study context: The United States, Italy and Spain supplied acute and convalescent COVID-19 samples.

There are 12 residues in the CDR3. V lost 7 bases to trimming and J lost 7 bases, with 8 bases between them. CDR1 is SNHLY, CDR2 FYNNEI, per germline. Original processing notes: Amplifying reference gene primers gave estimates of nucleated cell counts. The table came from immunoSEQ multiplex PCR; TCRdb's copy has only in-frame clones and leaves some out. The V and J calls and the clone size are those of that table, but D and trimming were determined from the DNA. The sample has 540,000 or so clones; around 90% are singletons. This chain uses TRBV2 with TRBJ1-6, with D unclear. The sequencing sample was made of peripheral blood. The sequence derives from a woman in her 50s with COVID-19, enrolled during active disease. Here the CDR3 reads CASTFLNSPLHF. DNA of the CDR3: TGTGCCAGCACCTTTCTGAATTCACCCCTCCACTTT.